A selection of T cell receptor beta chains follows, all from one sample in a study of cytomegalovirus exposure and HLA in healthy donors. Profiling relied on immunoSEQ multiplex PCR, and the TCRdb table lists in-frame clones only, not all of them. This sample has 100,000 to 120,000 clones, with over 65% found just once. Sequencing was performed on PBMCs. The receptor source for this set is a woman in her 30s in good health and CMV-seronegative. Both conserved end residues are part of each CDR3. The D gene is left open where the match is weak. Expanded clones are given a class, and other clones once, few, many or no size at all.

j_call	v_call	d_call	clone_size	cdr3_aa	cdr3_nt
TRBJ2-1	TRBV9	TRBD2	few	CASSVGRKTTSGQAYNEQFF	TGTGCCAGCAGCGTAGGGCGGAAGACTACTAGCGGTCAGGCCTACAATGAGCAGTTCTTC
TRBJ1-5	TRBV2	TRBD1	-	CASRATQGAGNQPQHF	TGTGCCAGCAGAGCAACACAGGGGGCTGGTAATCAGCCCCAGCATTTT
TRBJ1-4	TRBV7-2	TRBD1	-	CASSLPTGGWEKLFF	TGTGCCAGCAGCTTACCCACAGGGGGCTGGGAAAAACTGTTTTTT
TRBJ2-5	TRBV7-2	TRBD1	-	CASSFGTGIQETQYF	TGTGCCAGCAGCTTCGGGACAGGGATACAAGAGACCCAGTACTTC
TRBJ1-2	TRBV28	TRBD1	once	CASSFLGTGNYGYTF	TGTGCCAGCAGTTTCTTAGGGACAGGGAACTATGGCTACACCTTC
TRBJ1-2	TRBV4-2	-	-	CASSQERRDYGYTF	TGTGCCAGCAGCCAAGAACGGCGGGACTATGGCTACACCTTC
TRBJ1-2	TRBV30	-	few	CAWSVLDTGTF	TGTGCCTGGAGTGTACTGGACACAGGCACCTTC
TRBJ2-7	TRBV2	TRBD1	-	CASSPRTGVYEQYF	TGTGCCAGCAGTCCTCGTACAGGGGTCTACGAGCAGTACTTC
TRBJ2-5	TRBV6-5	-	-	CASSYSSQASSAQYF	TGTGCCAGCAGTTACTCTTCCCAGGCTTCGTCGGCCCAGTACTTC
TRBJ1-5	TRBV27	-	-	CASSQGSNQPQHF	TGTGCCAGCAGCCAGGGTAGCAATCAGCCCCAGCATTTT
TRBJ2-7	TRBV7-8	-	-	CASSLAGRTYEQYF	TGTGCCAGCAGCTTAGCGGGGCGGACCTACGAGCAGTACTTC
TRBJ1-2	TRBV13	-	-	CASSLGFHGGNGYTF	TGTGCCAGCAGCTTAGGGTTCCACGGGGGGAATGGCTACACCTTC
TRBJ1-5	TRBV30	-	-	CAVYLTSGAYSNQPQHF	TGTGCCGTTTATTTGACTTCGGGTGCCTATAGCAATCAGCCCCAGCATTTT
TRBJ2-7	TRBV2	TRBD1	-	CASIPTGDRVPLQYF	TGTGCCAGCATCCCGACAGGTGACAGGGTTCCCTTGCAGTACTTC
TRBJ2-5	TRBV12-5	TRBD2	-	CASGTMRRGEETQYF	TGTGCTAGTGGGACTATGCGGCGGGGGGAAGAGACCCAGTACTTC
TRBJ2-2	TRBV13	TRBD2	-	CASSLRTRSGELFF	TGTGCCAGCAGCTTACGGACTAGGAGCGGGGAGCTGTTTTTT
TRBJ2-7	TRBV29-1	-	-	CSVGGVANEQYF	TGCAGCGTTGGCGGTGTGGCTAACGAGCAGTACTTC
TRBJ1-2	TRBV6-1	-	-	CASSGLRDISYGYTF	TGTGCCAGCAGTGGACTACGGGACATCAGCTATGGCTACACCTTC
TRBJ2-7	TRBV5-6	-	-	CASHKLRSLSNDEQYF	TGTGCCAGCCACAAACTGAGGAGTTTGTCTAACGACGAGCAGTACTTC
TRBJ2-1	TRBV6-5	TRBD2	-	CASLAGGRNEQFF	TGTGCCAGCCTAGCGGGAGGGAGGAATGAGCAGTTCTTC
TRBJ2-7	TRBV7-2	TRBD2	-	CASSLASSGSVFYHEQYF	TGTGCCAGCAGCTTAGCGTCTAGCGGGAGTGTCTTTTACCACGAGCAGTACTTC
TRBJ2-1	TRBV28	TRBD2	-	CASSSGGGVYNEQFF	TGTGCCAGCAGTTCGGGCGGGGGGGTATACAATGAGCAGTTCTTC
TRBJ1-6	TRBV6-1	-	-	CASSEDGWGGYNSPLHF	TGTGCCAGCAGTGAAGACGGTTGGGGGGGCTATAATTCACCCCTCCACTTT
TRBJ2-7	TRBV27	-	-	CASSLSGAYGQYF	TGTGCCAGCAGTTTATCAGGAGCCTACGGGCAGTACTTC
TRBJ2-1	TRBV7-6	-	-	CASSPYGSSYNEQFF	TGTGCCAGCAGCCCGTACGGGAGCTCCTACAATGAGCAGTTCTTC
TRBJ2-7	TRBV7-2	TRBD1	-	CASSYRDRGPYEQYF	TGTGCCAGCAGCTACCGGGACAGGGGGCCCTACGAGCAGTACTTC
TRBJ2-1	TRBV5-4	TRBD2	once	CASSLEAGGYNEQFF	TGTGCCAGCAGCTTGGAGGCGGGGGGCTACAATGAGCAGTTCTTC
TRBJ2-6	TRBV13	TRBD1	few	CASSSMRRDRTYSGANVLTF	TGTGCCAGCAGCTCAATGAGGCGGGACAGGACATACTCTGGGGCCAACGTCCTGACTTTC
TRBJ1-1	TRBV28	TRBD1	-	CASSLEGAHTEAFF	TGTGCCAGCAGTTTAGAGGGGGCTCATACTGAAGCTTTCTTT
TRBJ2-7	TRBV29-1	-	-	CSVVPGGGFAQYF	TGCAGCGTTGTGCCAGGGGGAGGCTTTGCGCAGTACTTC
TRBJ1-4	TRBV5-1	TRBD1	few	CASRPGTGGEKLFF	TGCGCCAGCAGACCCGGGACAGGGGGTGAAAAACTGTTTTTT
TRBJ2-4	TRBV4-2	TRBD1	-	CASSQEGTGRLGKNIQYF	TGTGCCAGCAGCCAAGAGGGGACAGGGCGATTAGGCAAAAACATTCAGTACTTC
TRBJ2-3	TRBV15	TRBD1	-	CATSRDQGATDTQYF	TGTGCCACCAGCAGAGATCAGGGGGCGACAGATACGCAGTATTTT
TRBJ1-1	TRBV7-6	-	-	CASSLGVGSKNTEAFF	TGTGCCAGCAGCTTAGGGGTGGGCAGTAAGAACACTGAAGCTTTCTTT
TRBJ2-5	TRBV7-9	TRBD1	-	CASSFGTVAEETQYF	TGTGCCAGCAGCTTCGGGACAGTCGCGGAAGAGACCCAGTACTTC
TRBJ2-7	TRBV6-6	-	-	CASKNQGWGIPGEQYF	TGTGCCAGCAAAAATCAGGGGTGGGGGATCCCCGGCGAGCAGTACTTC
TRBJ2-7	TRBV27	-	-	CASSEGSHEQYF	TGTGCCAGCAGTGAAGGGAGTCACGAGCAGTACTTC
TRBJ2-7	TRBV28	-	once	CASRPLGGAVYEQYF	TGTGCCAGTCGCCCCCTAGGCGGGGCGGTCTACGAGCAGTACTTC
TRBJ1-2	TRBV11-2	-	-	CASSLVGGLDGYTF	TGTGCCAGCAGCTTAGTCGGCGGGTTGGATGGCTACACCTTC